The source of this T cell receptor (beta chain) is a study of T-cell memory formation after mild COVID-19. V dropped 2 bases and J dropped 5 bases, with 6 bases sitting between them. CDR3 length equals 12 residues. Germline CDR1 and CDR2: LGHDT and YNNKEL (reference sequence). A single record per CDR3 protein comes from TCRdb applying MiXCR to the 5' RACE reads. The table shows fewer than 500,000 distinct CDR3 sequences, with 20% to 25% occurring only once. The sample comprised PBMCs or a T cell subset sorted from them (not recorded which). This clonotype originated in an adult woman who had mild COVID-19 (a few samples of this study predate the infection). Cell type and time point are not known. V usage is TRBV3-1 and J usage is TRBJ1-1; the D is unclear. The CDR3 spells CASSQIGTEAFF. The CDR3 DNA reads as TGTGCCAGCAGCCAAATTGGGACTGAAGCTTTCTTT.